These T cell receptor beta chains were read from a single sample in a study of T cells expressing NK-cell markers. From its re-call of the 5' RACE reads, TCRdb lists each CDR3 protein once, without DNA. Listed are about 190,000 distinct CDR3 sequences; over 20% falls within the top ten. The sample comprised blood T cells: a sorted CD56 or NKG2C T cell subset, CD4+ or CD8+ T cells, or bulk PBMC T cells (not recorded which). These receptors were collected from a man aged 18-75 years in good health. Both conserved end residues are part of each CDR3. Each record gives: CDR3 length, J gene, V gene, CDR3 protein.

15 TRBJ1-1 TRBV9 CASSGTGTGGTEAFF
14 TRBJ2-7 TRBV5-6 CASSFPGTNYEQYF
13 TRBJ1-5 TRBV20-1 CSARDRESQPQHF
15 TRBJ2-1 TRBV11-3 CASSSDGGASNEQFF
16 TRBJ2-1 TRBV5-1 CASSLTGGPVVGEQFF
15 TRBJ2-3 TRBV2 CASSSSDLRTDTQYF
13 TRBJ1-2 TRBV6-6 CASSYLGGTGYTF
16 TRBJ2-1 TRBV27 CASSVSLGLAYNEQFF
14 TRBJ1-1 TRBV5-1 CASSLEPGTGLTFF
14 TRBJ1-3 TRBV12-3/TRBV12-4 CAILGHFSGNTIYF
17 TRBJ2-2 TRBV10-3 CAISVSITGELSGELFF
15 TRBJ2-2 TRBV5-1 CASSQRQGDTGELFF
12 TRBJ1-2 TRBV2 CASPSRGYGYTF
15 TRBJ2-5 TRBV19 CASSSPDRYQETQYF
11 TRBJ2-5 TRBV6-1 CASGGQGTQYF
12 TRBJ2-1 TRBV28 CASSLLVNEQFF
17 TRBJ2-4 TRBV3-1 CASNPDRLSGAKNIQYF
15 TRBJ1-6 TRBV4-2 CASSQDLEGVAPLHF
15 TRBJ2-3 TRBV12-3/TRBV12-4 CATSLGTSATDTQYF
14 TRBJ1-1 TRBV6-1 CASSEGVFGTEAFF
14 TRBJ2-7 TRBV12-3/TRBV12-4 CASTTGGVMGEQYF
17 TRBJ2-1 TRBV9 CASSPWTSGGAYNEQFF